Sequencing of this TCR beta chain was carried out in a study of beta chain features in type 1 diabetes. Worth noting for this clone: Its antigen is unknown.

Reverse transcription of all isolated RNA meant that expressed TCRB transcripts were sequenced. An average about 3.6 million reads came from naive, central memory and regulatory T cell samples. Clones were sequenced by immunoSEQ multiplex PCR, and TCRdb holds only the in-frame ones, with some missing. The table includes 130,000 or so clones, 9% detected once. General observations from the study: Moderately but significantly shorter TCRB CDR3s were found in Type 1 diabetes patients in all four CD4+ subsets.

There are 15 residues in the CDR3. Germline loops: CDR1 SGHVS, CDR2 FQNEAQ. After removal of 5 bases from V and 1 base from J, the junction contained 7 bases not matched to a gene. The sequence derives from a man aged 25-45 years with type 1 diabetes. Sequenced sample: central memory CD4+ T cells from blood. The chain uses TRBV7-8 and TRBJ2-7; 8 nucleotides match TRBD2. The CDR3 DNA reads as TGTGCCAGCAGCCACCGGACTAGCCCTTCCTACGAGCAGTACTTC. As protein: CASSHRTSPSYEQYF.